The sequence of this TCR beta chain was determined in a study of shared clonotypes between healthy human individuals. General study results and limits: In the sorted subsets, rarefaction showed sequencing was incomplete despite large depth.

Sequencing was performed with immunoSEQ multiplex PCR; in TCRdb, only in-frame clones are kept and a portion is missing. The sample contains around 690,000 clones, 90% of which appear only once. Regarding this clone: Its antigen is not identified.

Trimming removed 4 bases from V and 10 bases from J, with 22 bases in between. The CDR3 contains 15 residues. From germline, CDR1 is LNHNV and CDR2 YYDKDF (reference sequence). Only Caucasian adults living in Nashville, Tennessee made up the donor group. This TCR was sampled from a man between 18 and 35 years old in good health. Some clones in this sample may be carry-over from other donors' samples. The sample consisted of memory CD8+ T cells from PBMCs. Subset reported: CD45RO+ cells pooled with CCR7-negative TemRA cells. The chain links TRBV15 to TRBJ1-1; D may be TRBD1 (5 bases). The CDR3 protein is CATSIFSVGVGGAFF. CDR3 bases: TGTGCCACCAGCATCTTCTCTGTTGGGGTGGGGGGAGCTTTCTTT.